The sequence of this TCR beta chain was determined in a study of blood T cell repertoires in COVID-19. The wider study: COVID-19 samples collected from the United States, Italy and Spain covered acute and convalescent phases.

Germline loops: CDR1 SGHVS, CDR2 FQNEAQ. The CDR3 totals 16 residues. V dropped 5 bases and J dropped 0; count of bases not matched to a gene: 6. Per the study methods: Estimates of nucleated cell counts were drawn from the amplification of reference gene primers. Only in-frame clones appear in the TCRdb table, and some are missing; sequencing was by immunoSEQ multiplex PCR. The DNA was the basis for D and trimming; V, J and clone size are from that table. The sample consists of just under 150,000 clones, around 87% of them appearing once. The sequenced material came from peripheral blood. The receptor was isolated from a man aged 50-59 years who had recovered from COVID-19. The gene calls are TRBV7-8 and TRBJ2-1; 8 nucleotides agree with TRBD1. In DNA, the CDR3 is TGTGCCAGCAGCCTCGCGGACAGGGCCTCCTACAATGAGCAGTTCTTC. It encodes CASSLADRASYNEQFF.